The clone carrying this TCR beta chain has at least ten counts. The target antigen is unknown. With V trimmed by 4 bases and J by 2 bases, 6 bases remained unmatched. CDR1 and CDR2 (germline): MGHRA, YSYEKL. The CDR3 totals 15 residues. For the second PCR, which ran for roughly 7 to 11 cycles, a sample-barcoded 5' primer and a J-beta primer mix were used. Using its own MiXCR run on the 5' RACE reads, TCRdb lists one record per CDR3 protein. This sample has more than 800,000 distinct CDR3 sequences, with around 30% found just once. This sample stems from a study of blood T cells in healthy people across ages. Study outcomes and limitations: A roughly linear age-dependent decrease characterized TCR beta diversity per million T cells. Estimates based on one million T cells were treated as lower bounds.

The donors, all healthy, were Caucasians living in Russia, aged roughly 6 to 100. The V gene is TRBV4-1, the J gene TRBJ2-5, with 8 nucleotides matching TRBD1. Sequenced sample: blood. The sequence derives from a woman of 80 years or more in good health. Written as DNA, the CDR3 is TGCGCCAGCAGCCTCCCCGGGACAGGACAAGAGACCCAGTACTTC. This gives the protein CASSLPGTGQETQYF.